This TCR beta chain was recorded in a study of cytomegalovirus exposure and HLA in healthy donors. Study-wide points: One variant, a missense change in DCLRE1C, was linked in a later analysis to TCR beta V- and J-gene trimming. After further analysis at a later stage, roughly 16,000 TCR beta sequences were associated with HLA alleles at 0.05 false discovery rate.

This clone was recorded once. Its antigen remains unidentified. PCR employed 60 Vbeta and 13 Jbeta primers. Using immunoSEQ multiplex PCR, the repertoire was profiled, and TCRdb retains in-frame clones only, with some absent. The data hold roughly 100,000 clones, with roughly 80% observed a single time. J was trimmed by 7 bases and V by 6 bases; bases with no gene match: 9. Germline V CDR1 and CDR2: MNHEY, SVGAGI. The CDR3 consists of 14 residues. Whereas donors were nominally healthy upon sampling, unrecorded immune exposures were probable. Sample: PBMCs. The sequence was collected from a man aged 40-49 years in good health and CMV-seropositive. The chain has TRBV6-5 and TRBJ1-1, with 9 bases fitting TRBD1. Here the CDR3 reads CASSSGQGAFEAFF. CDR3 in DNA: TGTGCCAGCAGCTCGGGACAGGGAGCCTTTGAAGCTTTCTTT.